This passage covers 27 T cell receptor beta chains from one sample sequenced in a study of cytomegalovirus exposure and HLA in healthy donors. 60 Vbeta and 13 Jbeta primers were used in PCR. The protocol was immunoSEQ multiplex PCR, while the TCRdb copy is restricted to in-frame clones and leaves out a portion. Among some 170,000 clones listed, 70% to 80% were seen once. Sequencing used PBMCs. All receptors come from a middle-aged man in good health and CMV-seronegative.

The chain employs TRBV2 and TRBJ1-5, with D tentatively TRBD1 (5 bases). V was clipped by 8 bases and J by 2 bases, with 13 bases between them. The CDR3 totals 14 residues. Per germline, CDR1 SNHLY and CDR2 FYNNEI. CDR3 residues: CASGSQVGNQPQHF. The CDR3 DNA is TGTGCCAGCGGATCACAGGTTGGCAATCAGCCCCAGCATTTT.

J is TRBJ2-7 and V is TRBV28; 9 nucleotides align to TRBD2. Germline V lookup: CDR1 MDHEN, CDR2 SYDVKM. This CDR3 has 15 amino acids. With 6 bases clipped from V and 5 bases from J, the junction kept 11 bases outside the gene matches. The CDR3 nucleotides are TGTGCCAGCAGATCCCCGGGACTAGCATTCCACGAGCAGTACTTC. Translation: CASRSPGLAFHEQYF.

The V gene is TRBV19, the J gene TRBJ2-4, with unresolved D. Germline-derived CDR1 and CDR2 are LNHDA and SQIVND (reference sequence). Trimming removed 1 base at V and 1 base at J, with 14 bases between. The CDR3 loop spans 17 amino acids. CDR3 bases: TGTGCCAGTAGTATAGGACTGCGGTCTCGGGCCAAAAACATTCAGTACTTC. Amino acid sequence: CASSIGLRSRAKNIQYF.

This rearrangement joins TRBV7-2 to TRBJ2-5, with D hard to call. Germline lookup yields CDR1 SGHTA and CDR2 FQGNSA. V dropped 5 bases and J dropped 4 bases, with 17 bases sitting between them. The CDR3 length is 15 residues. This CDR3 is CASSRYSPPGETQYF. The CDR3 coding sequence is TGTGCCAGCAGCAGATATTCCCCCCCAGGAGAGACCCAGTACTTC.

The CDR3 nucleotides are TGTGCCAGCAGCTCCGGACTAGTCAGGGATACGCAGTATTTT. This sequence encodes CASSSGLVRDTQYF. The rearrangement joins TRBV7-2 to TRBJ2-3; 7 bases are a match to TRBD2. The V gene's germline CDR1 is SGHTA and CDR2 FQGNSA. This CDR3 contains 14 residues. With V trimmed by 4 bases and J by 6 bases, 7 bases remained unmatched.

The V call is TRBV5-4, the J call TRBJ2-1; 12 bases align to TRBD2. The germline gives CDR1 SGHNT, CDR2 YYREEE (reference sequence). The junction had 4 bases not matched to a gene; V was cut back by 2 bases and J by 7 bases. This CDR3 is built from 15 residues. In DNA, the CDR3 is TGTGCCAGCAGCTTCACTAGCGGGAGGAGAAATGAGCAGTTCTTC. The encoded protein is CASSFTSGRRNEQFF.

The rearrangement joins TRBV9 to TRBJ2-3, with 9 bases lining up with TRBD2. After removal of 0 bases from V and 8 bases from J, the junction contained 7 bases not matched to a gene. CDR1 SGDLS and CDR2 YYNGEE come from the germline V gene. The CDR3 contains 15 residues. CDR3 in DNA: TGTGCCAGCAGCGTAGGGTCTAGCGGGGTTGGTACGCAGTATTTT. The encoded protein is CASSVGSSGVGTQYF.

This CDR3 reads CASSLSQVGAFF. The CDR3 coding sequence is TGTGCCAGCAGTTTAAGCCAGGTGGGAGCTTTCTTT. The chain carries TRBV28 and TRBJ1-1; D is unresolved. This CDR3 comprises 12 residues. Between the trimmed V and J ends, which lost 2 bases and 10 bases, there was a span of 11 bases. Germline V gene data show CDR1 as MDHEN and CDR2 as SYDVKM. Full variable domain (missing parts from reference TRBV28 and TRBJ1-1): DVKVTQSSRYLVKRTGEKVFLECVQDMDHENMFWYRQDPGLGLRLIYFSYDVKMKEKGDIPEGYSVSREKKERFSLILESASTNQTSMYLCASSLSQVGAFFGQGTRLTVV.

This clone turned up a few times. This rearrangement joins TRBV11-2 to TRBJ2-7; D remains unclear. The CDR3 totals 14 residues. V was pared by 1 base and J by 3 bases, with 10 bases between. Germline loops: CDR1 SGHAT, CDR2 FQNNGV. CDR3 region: CASSLVGGYYEQYF. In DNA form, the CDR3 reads TGTGCCAGCAGCTTAGTCGGCGGATACTACGAGCAGTACTTC.

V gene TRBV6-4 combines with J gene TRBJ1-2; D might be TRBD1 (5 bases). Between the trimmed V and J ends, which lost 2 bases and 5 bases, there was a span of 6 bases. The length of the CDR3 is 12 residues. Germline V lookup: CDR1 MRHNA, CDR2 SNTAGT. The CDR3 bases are TGTGCCAGCAGTGACGGGGGGTATGGCTACACCTTC. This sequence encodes CASSDGGYGYTF.

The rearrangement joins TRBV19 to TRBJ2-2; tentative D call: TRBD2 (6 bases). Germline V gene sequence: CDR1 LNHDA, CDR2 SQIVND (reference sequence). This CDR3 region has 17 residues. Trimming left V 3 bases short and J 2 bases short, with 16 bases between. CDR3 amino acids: CASSIQGTGANTGELFF. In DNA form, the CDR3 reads TGTGCCAGTAGTATCCAAGGGACGGGAGCCAACACCGGGGAGCTGTTTTTT.

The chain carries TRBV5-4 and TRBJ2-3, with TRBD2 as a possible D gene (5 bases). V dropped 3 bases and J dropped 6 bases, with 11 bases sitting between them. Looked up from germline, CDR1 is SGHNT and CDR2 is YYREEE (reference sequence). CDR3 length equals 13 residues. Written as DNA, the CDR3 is TGTGCCAGCAGCTCACTAGTTTTGGATACGCAGTATTTT. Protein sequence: CASSSLVLDTQYF. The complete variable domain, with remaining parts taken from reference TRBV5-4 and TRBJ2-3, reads ETGVTQSPTHLIKTRGQQVTLRCSSQSGHNTVSWYQQALGQGPQFIFQYYREEENGRGNFPPRFSGLQFPNYSSELNVNALELDDSALYLCASSSLVLDTQYFGPGTRLTVL.

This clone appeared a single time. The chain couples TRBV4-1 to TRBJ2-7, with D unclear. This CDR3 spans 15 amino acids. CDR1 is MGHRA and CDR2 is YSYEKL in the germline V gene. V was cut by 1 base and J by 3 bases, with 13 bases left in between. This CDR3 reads CASSQVPEQGYEQYF. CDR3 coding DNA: TGCGCCAGCAGCCAAGTCCCGGAGCAAGGCTACGAGCAGTACTTC.

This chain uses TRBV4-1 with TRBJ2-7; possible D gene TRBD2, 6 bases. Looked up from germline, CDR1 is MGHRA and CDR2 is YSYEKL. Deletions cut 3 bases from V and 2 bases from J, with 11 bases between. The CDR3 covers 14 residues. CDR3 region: CASSHRDSTYEQYF. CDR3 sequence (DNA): TGCGCCAGCAGCCACCGGGACTCTACCTACGAGCAGTACTTC.

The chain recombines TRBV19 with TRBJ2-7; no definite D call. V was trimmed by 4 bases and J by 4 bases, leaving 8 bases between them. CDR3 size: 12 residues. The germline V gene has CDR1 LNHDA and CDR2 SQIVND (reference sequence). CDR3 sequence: CASSTGSYEQYF. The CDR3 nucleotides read TGTGCCAGTAGTACAGGCTCATACGAGCAGTACTTC.

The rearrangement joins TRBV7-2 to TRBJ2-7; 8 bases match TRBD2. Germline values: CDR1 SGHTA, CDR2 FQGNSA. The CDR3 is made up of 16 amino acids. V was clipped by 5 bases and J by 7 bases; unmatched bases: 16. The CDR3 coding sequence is TGTGCCAGCAGCCTAAACTCCCGGGCCCGGGGGGGGGAGCAGTACTTC. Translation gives CASSLNSRARGGEQYF.

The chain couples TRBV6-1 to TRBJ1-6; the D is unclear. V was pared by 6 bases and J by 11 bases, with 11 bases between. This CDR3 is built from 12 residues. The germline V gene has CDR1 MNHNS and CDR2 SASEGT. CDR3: CASRAGSAPLHF. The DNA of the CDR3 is TGTGCCAGCAGGGCGGGGTCAGCACCCCTCCACTTT.

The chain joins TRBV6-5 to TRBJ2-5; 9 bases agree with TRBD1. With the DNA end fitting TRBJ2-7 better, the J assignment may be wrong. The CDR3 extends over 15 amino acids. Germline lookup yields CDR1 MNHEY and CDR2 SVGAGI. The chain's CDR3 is CASSPAGTGTYEQYF. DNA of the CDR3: TGTGCCAGCAGCCCAGCCGGGACAGGGACCTACGAGCAGTACTTC.

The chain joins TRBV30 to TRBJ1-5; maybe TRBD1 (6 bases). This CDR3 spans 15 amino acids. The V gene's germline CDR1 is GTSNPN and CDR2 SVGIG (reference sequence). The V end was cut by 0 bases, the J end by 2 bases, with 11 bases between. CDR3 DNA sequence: TGTGCCTGGAGTGTAAGGACAGTCCGCAATCAGCCCCAGCATTTT. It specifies CAWSVRTVRNQPQHF.

The chain's CDR3 is CASTPGRGYNEQFF. The DNA of the CDR3 is TGTGCCAGCACGCCGGGGAGGGGTTACAATGAGCAGTTCTTC. The chain has TRBV2 and TRBJ2-1, with 7 bases lining up with TRBD2. This CDR3 contains 14 residues. Germline V CDR1 and CDR2: SNHLY, FYNNEI. The ends lost 7 bases at V and 4 bases at J; junction bases unmatched: 7.

The CDR3 bases are TGTGCCAGCAGTGAATTCGGGACTAACCAAGAGACCCAGTACTTC. It translates to CASSEFGTNQETQYF. The chain has TRBV2 and TRBJ2-5, with 7 positions matching TRBD2. Germline CDR1 reads SNHLY; CDR2 reads FYNNEI. The CDR3 runs 15 residues. Unmatched junction bases numbered 3, after V lost 2 bases and J lost 0 bases.

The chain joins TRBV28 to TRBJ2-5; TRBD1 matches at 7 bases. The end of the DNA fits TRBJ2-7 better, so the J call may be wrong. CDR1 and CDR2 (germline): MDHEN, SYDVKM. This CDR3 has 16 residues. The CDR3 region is CASSSPWAGGSYEQYF. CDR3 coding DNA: TGTGCCAGCTCCTCCCCCTGGGCAGGGGGCTCCTACGAGCAGTACTTC.

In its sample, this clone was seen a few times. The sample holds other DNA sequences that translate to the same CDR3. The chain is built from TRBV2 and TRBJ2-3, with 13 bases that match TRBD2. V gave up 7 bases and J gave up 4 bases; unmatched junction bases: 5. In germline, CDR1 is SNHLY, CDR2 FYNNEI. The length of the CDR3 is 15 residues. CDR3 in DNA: TGTGCCAGCACCGAACTAGCGGGAGGGTCAGATACGCAGTATTTT. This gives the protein CASTELAGGSDTQYF.

CDR3 nucleotides: TGCGCCAGCAGCCAAGTTTGGGGGGATGGAGAGACCCAGTACTTC. Translation: CASSQVWGDGETQYF. The V call is TRBV4-3, the J call TRBJ2-5; maybe TRBD2 (6 bases). V was trimmed by 1 base and J by 4 bases, leaving 13 bases between them. In germline, CDR1 is LGHNA, CDR2 YSLEER. This CDR3 is built from 15 residues.

The CDR3 loop reads CASSRETRTDTQYF. Written as DNA, the CDR3 is TGCGCCAGCAGCCGGGAGACAAGGACAGATACGCAGTATTTT. This chain uses TRBV5-1 with TRBJ2-3; D is possibly TRBD2 (6 bases). The CDR3 extends over 14 amino acids. V gave up 4 bases and J gave up 3 bases, with 12 bases separating them. Germline CDR1 SGHRS, CDR2 YFSETQ.

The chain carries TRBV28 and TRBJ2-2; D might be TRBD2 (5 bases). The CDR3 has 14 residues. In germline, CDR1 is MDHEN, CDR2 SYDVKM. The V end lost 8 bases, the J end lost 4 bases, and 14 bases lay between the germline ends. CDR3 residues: CASSMTTGTGELFF. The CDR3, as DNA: TGTGCCAGCTCAATGACTACTGGCACCGGGGAGCTGTTTTTT. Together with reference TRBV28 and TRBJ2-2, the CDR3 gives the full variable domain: DVKVTQSSRYLVKRTGEKVFLECVQDMDHENMFWYRQDPGLGLRLIYFSYDVKMKEKGDIPEGYSVSREKKERFSLILESASTNQTSMYLCASSMTTGTGELFFGEGSRLTVL.

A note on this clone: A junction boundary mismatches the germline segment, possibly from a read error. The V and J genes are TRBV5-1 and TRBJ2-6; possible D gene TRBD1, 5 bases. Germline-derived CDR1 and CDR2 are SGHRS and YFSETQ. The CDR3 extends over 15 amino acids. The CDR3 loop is CASSLGISGANGLTF. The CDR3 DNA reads TGCGCCAGCAGCTTGGGGATCTCTGGGGCCAACGGCCTGACTTTC. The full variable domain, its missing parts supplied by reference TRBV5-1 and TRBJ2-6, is KAGVTQTPRYLIKTRGQQVTLSCSPISGHRSVSWYQQTPGQGLQFLFEYFSETQRNKGNFPGRFSGRQFSNSRSEMNVSTLELGDSALYLCASSLGISGANGLTFGAGSRLTVL.